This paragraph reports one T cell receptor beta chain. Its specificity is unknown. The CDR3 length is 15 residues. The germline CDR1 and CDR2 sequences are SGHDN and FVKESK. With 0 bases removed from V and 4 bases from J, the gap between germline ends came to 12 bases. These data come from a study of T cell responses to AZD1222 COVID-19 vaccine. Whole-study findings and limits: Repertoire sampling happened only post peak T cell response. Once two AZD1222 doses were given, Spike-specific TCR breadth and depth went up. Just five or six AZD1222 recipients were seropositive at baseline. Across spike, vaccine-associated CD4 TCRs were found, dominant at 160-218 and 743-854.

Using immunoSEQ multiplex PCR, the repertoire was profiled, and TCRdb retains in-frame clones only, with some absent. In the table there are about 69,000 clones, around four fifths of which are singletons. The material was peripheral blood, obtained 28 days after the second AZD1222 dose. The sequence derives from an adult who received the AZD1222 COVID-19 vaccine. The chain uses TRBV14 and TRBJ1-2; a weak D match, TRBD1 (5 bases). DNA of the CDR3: TGTGCCAGCAGCCAAGATAGGAGTGGGGCCTATGGCTACACCTTC. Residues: CASSQDRSGAYGYTF. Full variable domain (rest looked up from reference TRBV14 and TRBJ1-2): EAGVTQFPSHSVIEKGQTVTLRCDPISGHDNLYWYRRVMGKEIKFLLHFVKESKQDESGMPNNRFLAERTGGTYSTLKVQPAELEDSGVYFCASSQDRSGAYGYTFGSGTRLTVV.